This T cell receptor beta chain was found in a study of technical replicates of blood from several donors. The data were produced by immunoSEQ multiplex PCR, yet TCRdb's version contains in-frame clones alone and is incomplete. The sample consists of around 92,000 clones, roughly 96% of them appearing once. Sequencing was done on a sample of T cells isolated from PBMCs. The receptor was derived from a human donor in good health.

The CDR3 spells CASSDLWTAAYEQYF. The CDR3 region has the DNA TGTGCCAGCAGTGATCTCTGGACAGCAGCCTACGAGCAGTACTTC. The chain couples TRBV2 to TRBJ2-7; D is possibly TRBD1 (6 bases). Looked up from germline, CDR1 is SNHLY and CDR2 is FYNNEI. V gave up 3 bases and J gave up 2 bases, with 14 bases separating them. This CDR3 contains 15 residues.